Reported below is one T cell receptor (beta chain). Germline V lookup: CDR1 MGHRA, CDR2 YSYEKL. The CDR3 covers 12 residues. The V gene end was trimmed by 8 bases and the J gene end by 6 bases; junction bases not matched to a gene: 0. These data belong to a study of T cells in localized non-small cell lung cancer. Assay used: immunoSEQ multiplex PCR; TCRdb lists only in-frame clones, some missing. This table has about 16,000 clones, 85% to 90% appearing once. The source material was peripheral blood mononuclear cells, sampled before any cancer treatment. The chain recombines TRBV4-1 with TRBJ2-2, with 10 bases that match TRBD2. The receptor comes from a woman aged 35 to 70 with stage III lung adenocarcinoma. The CDR3 spells CASGLAAGELFF. The CDR3 bases are TGCGCCAGCGGACTAGCGGCCGGGGAGCTGTTTTTT.